This T cell receptor beta chain was recovered during a study of shared clonotypes between healthy human individuals. Looking at the study overall: Donor ages ranged 18 to 49 years: a couple of women, a few men. Per-donor plates numbered three CD4 naive, three CD4 memory, two CD8 naive and one CD8 memory. Study-wide results and limits: An effect of sequencing depth on clonotype sharing among donors was expected.

Sequencing used immunoSEQ multiplex PCR; TCRdb keeps in-frame clones, though not all of them. The data show roughly 570,000 clones, 95% to 98% seen once. CD8 cells regarded as naive lacked CD45RO, were positively chosen for CCR7, and omitted terminally differentiated effector memory CD45RA+ cells. Notes on this clone: Its antigen is unidentified.

The CDR3 covers 16 residues. V shed 6 bases and J 3 bases; nucleotides not matched to a gene: 11. Germline V gene sequence: CDR1 MDHEN, CDR2 SYDVKM. The sequencing input was naive CD8+ T cells sorted from blood. The clonotype originates from a man aged 30-40 years in good health. J is TRBJ2-7 and V is TRBV28; 10 positions agree with TRBD1. In DNA form, the CDR3 reads TGTGCCAGCAGCAACAACTCGGGACAGGGGTTCTACGAGCAGTACTTC. Protein product: CASSNNSGQGFYEQYF.